These 20 T cell receptor beta chains share one sample of origin, sequenced in a study of beta chain features in type 1 diabetes. Investigators reverse transcribed all isolated RNA, so they sequenced expressed TCRB transcripts. Sequencing used immunoSEQ multiplex PCR; TCRdb keeps in-frame clones, though not all of them. The table records some 140,000 clones, nearly 9.5% of them present only once. The sample consisted of central memory CD4+ T cells from blood. Receptors originate from a young man in good health.

This clone was seen only a few times. The rearrangement joins TRBV5-4 to TRBJ1-4, with 10 bases fitting TRBD1. Germline values: CDR1 SGHNT, CDR2 YYREEE (reference sequence). The CDR3 has 17 amino acids. V lost 4 bases and J lost 7; bases outside the gene matches: 13. The CDR3 region has the DNA TGTGCCAGCAGCCGTCCGATGACAGGGGGCGTCGGTGAAAAACTGTTTTTT. Translation gives CASSRPMTGGVGEKLFF. Full variable domain (outside the CDR3, taken from reference TRBV5-4 and TRBJ1-4): ETGVTQSPTHLIKTRGQQVTLRCSSQSGHNTVSWYQQALGQGPQFIFQYYREEENGRGNFPPRFSGLQFPNYSSELNVNALELDDSALYLCASSRPMTGGVGEKLFFGSGTQLSVL.

The chain carries TRBV18 and TRBJ2-7; perhaps TRBD2 as D (7 bases). The ends were cut back, 5 bases at V and 0 bases at J, with 17 bases in the middle. The CDR3 covers 16 residues. Germline loops: CDR1 KGHSH, CDR2 LQKENI. The CDR3 nucleotides read TGTGCCAGCTCAGGAAGGGGGGGGACTACCTCCTACGAGCAGTACTTC. It specifies CASSGRGGTTSYEQYF.

The sample holds a few counts of this clone. This sequence joins TRBV28 and TRBJ1-3; the D gene is possibly TRBD1 (6 bases). Trimming removed 6 bases at V and 4 bases at J, with 10 bases between. This CDR3 comprises 13 residues. CDR1 and CDR2 from the germline V gene are MDHEN and SYDVKM. The CDR3 bases are TGTGCCAGCAGAACGGGACAAGGAAACACCATATATTTT. Encoded protein: CASRTGQGNTIYF.

This clone was seen a handful of times. The chain joins TRBV29-1 to TRBJ2-7, with 9 bases matching TRBD1. Germline loops: CDR1 SQVTM, CDR2 ANQGSEA. CDR3 length: 17 amino acids. J lost 2 bases, V lost 4 bases, and 15 bases had no gene match. The CDR3 sequence is CSVGRTGGASITYEQYF. The CDR3 coding sequence is TGCAGCGTTGGACGAACAGGGGGCGCCTCAATAACCTACGAGCAGTACTTC.

This clone was counted a few times. This chain connects TRBV9 to TRBJ2-1; D possibly corresponds to TRBD1 (5 bases). Germline CDR1 and CDR2: SGDLS and YYNGEE. The length of the CDR3 is 17 residues. With 0 bases removed from V and 0 bases from J, the gap between germline ends came to 13 bases. The CDR3 DNA sequence: TGTGCCAGCAGCGTAGATTGGGGCAGCAGCTCCTACAATGAGCAGTTCTTC. Amino acid sequence: CASSVDWGSSSYNEQFF.

This clone was seen a handful of times. The V gene is TRBV7-9, the J gene TRBJ2-7, with 9 bases that match TRBD1. CDR3 length: 13 residues. J was trimmed by 9 bases and V by 5 bases; bases with no gene match: 8. CDR1 and CDR2 (germline): SEHNR, FQNEAQ (reference sequence). CDR3 loop: CASSDQTGGVQYF. In nucleotides, the CDR3 is TGTGCCAGCAGCGATCAGACAGGGGGGGTGCAGTACTTC.

The chain links TRBV2 to TRBJ2-1, with 7 nucleotides matching TRBD2. Germline CDR1 and CDR2: SNHLY and FYNNEI. J was trimmed by 10 bases and V by 8 bases; bases with no gene match: 5. CDR3 length: 11 residues. CDR3 amino acids: CASEISGEQFF. The DNA of the CDR3 is TGTGCCAGCGAAATTAGCGGGGAGCAGTTCTTC.

This clone was counted a few times. This chain's CDR3 is CASSLARVGNEQFF. The CDR3 DNA reads TGTGCCAGCAGCTTAGCCAGGGTTGGTAATGAGCAGTTCTTC. The chain links TRBV11-2 to TRBJ2-1, with a tentative D call TRBD1 (5 bases). There are 14 residues in the CDR3. Trimming shortened V by 1 base and J by 7 bases, and 11 bases separated the two germline ends. Germline V gene lookup returns CDR1 SGHAT and CDR2 FQNNGV.

A few counts support this clone. This sequence joins TRBV7-9 and TRBJ2-2, with D possibly being TRBD1 (6 bases). Germline loops: CDR1 SEHNR, CDR2 FQNEAQ (reference sequence). V lost 1 base to trimming and J lost 4 bases, with 13 bases between them. The CDR3 sequence is 16 residues long. The CDR3 nucleotides are TGTGCCAGCAGCTTAGGACAGGCCTCTTCCACCGGGGAGCTGTTTTTT. It codes for CASSLGQASSTGELFF. Full variable domain (outside the CDR3, taken from reference TRBV7-9 and TRBJ2-2): DTGVSQNPRHKITKRGQNVTFRCDPISEHNRLYWYRQTLGQGPEFLTYFQNEAQLEKSRLLSDRFSAERPKGSFSTLEIQRTEQGDSAMYLCASSLGQASSTGELFFGEGSRLTVL.

The chain employs TRBV5-1 and TRBJ2-2, with 10 bases that match TRBD2. J was trimmed by 3 bases and V by 1 base; bases with no gene match: 0. The CDR3 spans 15 residues. Germline V lookup: CDR1 SGHRS, CDR2 YFSETQ. The CDR3 reads CASSLTSGDTGELFF. The DNA for the CDR3 is TGCGCCAGCAGCTTGACTAGCGGGGACACCGGGGAGCTGTTTTTT.

V usage is TRBV13 and J usage is TRBJ2-2, with 10 bases that match TRBD2. With V trimmed by 5 bases and J by 6 bases, 0 bases remained unmatched. The CDR3 is 13 amino acids. Germline CDR1 and CDR2: PRHDT and FYEKMQ (reference sequence). DNA for the CDR3: TGTGCCAGCAGCGGACTAGCGGCCGGGGAGCTGTTTTTT. Its protein is CASSGLAAGELFF.

The rearrangement joins TRBV12-5 to TRBJ1-3, with D unresolved. The CDR3 has 13 amino acids. The ends were cut back, 8 bases at V and 0 bases at J, with 8 bases in the middle. CDR1 is LGHNT, CDR2 FRNRAP, per germline. The CDR3 nucleotides read TGTGCTAGTAAACCGAGCTCTGGAAACACCATATATTTT. It is translated as CASKPSSGNTIYF.

The rearrangement uses TRBV7-6 and TRBJ2-5, with TRBD1 identical over 7 bases. Germline V gives CDR1 SGHVS, CDR2 FNYEAQ. Trimming cost V 0 bases and J 2 bases; bases outside gene matches: 3. This CDR3 is 15 amino acids long. CDR3 bases: TGTGCCAGCAGCTTAGCCAGGACAGGACAAGAGACCCAGTACTTC. Its protein is CASSLARTGQETQYF.

This clone was observed a few times. J is TRBJ2-7 and V is TRBV28, with D tentatively TRBD2 (5 bases). This CDR3 is 13 amino acids long. Germline-derived CDR1 and CDR2 are MDHEN and SYDVKM. V lost 1 base and J 5 bases, leaving 9 bases between the germline ends. DNA for the CDR3: TGTGCCAGCAGTTTATCCGGGGTCCACGAGCAGTACTTC. This codes for CASSLSGVHEQYF. Full variable domain (remainder filled in from reference TRBV28 and TRBJ2-7): DVKVTQSSRYLVKRTGEKVFLECVQDMDHENMFWYRQDPGLGLRLIYFSYDVKMKEKGDIPEGYSVSREKKERFSLILESASTNQTSMYLCASSLSGVHEQYFGPGTRLTVT.

This clone has just a few counts. The rearrangement joins TRBV10-3 to TRBJ1-2; 9 positions agree with TRBD1. There are 14 residues in the CDR3. V lost 6 bases to trimming and J lost 5 bases; unmatched junction nucleotides: 7. In germline, CDR1 is ENHRY, CDR2 SYGVKD. The CDR3 spells CAISPTGGGYGYTF. The CDR3 DNA reads TGTGCCATCAGCCCTACAGGGGGCGGTTATGGCTACACCTTC.

This clone was detected only a few times. The chain combines TRBV11-2 with TRBJ2-1; TRBD2 matches at 11 bases. V lost 7 bases, J lost 5 bases, and 4 bases stayed unmatched. Germline CDR1 and CDR2: SGHAT and FQNNGV. The CDR3 is 14 amino acids. The CDR3 DNA reads TGTGCCAGCAATCTAGCGGGGGGCAACAATGAGCAGTTCTTC. As protein: CASNLAGGNNEQFF.

This chain uses TRBV28 with TRBJ1-2; D possibly corresponds to TRBD1 (6 bases). The CDR3 runs to 14 residues. V lost 6 bases, J lost 7 bases, and 18 bases lay in between. Germline V CDR1 and CDR2: MDHEN, SYDVKM. CDR3: CASSPGQLDGGYTF. The DNA of the CDR3 is TGTGCCAGCAGCCCCGGACAGTTAGACGGTGGCTACACCTTC.

In its sample, this clone was seen a few times. The chain combines TRBV5-1 with TRBJ1-5; D unresolved. The CDR3 has 13 residues. Between the trimmed V and J ends, which lost 4 bases and 4 bases, there was a span of 9 bases. The germline gives CDR1 SGHRS, CDR2 YFSETQ. The CDR3 sequence is CASSPTPNQPQHF. CDR3 coding DNA: TGCGCCAGCAGCCCTACGCCGAATCAGCCCCAGCATTTT.

This clone was observed a few times. The rearrangement uses TRBV9 and TRBJ2-3; D is possibly TRBD2 (5 bases). Germline V gives CDR1 SGDLS, CDR2 YYNGEE. V was shortened by 0 bases and J by 2 bases, with 7 bases between the two germline ends. The CDR3 covers 14 residues. CDR3 in DNA: TGTGCCAGCAGCGTAGCGGGGTTCACAGATACGCAGTATTTT. Protein: CASSVAGFTDTQYF.

The chain couples TRBV7-9 to TRBJ2-3; 9 bases match TRBD1. J lost 1 base, V lost 3 bases, and 11 bases had no gene match. Looked up from germline, CDR1 is SEHNR and CDR2 is FQNEAQ (reference sequence). The CDR3 has 18 amino acids. The CDR3 nucleotides are TGTGCCAGCAGCTTCGCGATGGGACAGGGATATGGCACAGATACGCAGTATTTT. Residues: CASSFAMGQGYGTDTQYF.